Listed below are T cell receptor beta chains from one sample, sequenced in a study of blood T cell repertoires in COVID-19. The data were produced by immunoSEQ multiplex PCR, yet TCRdb's version contains in-frame clones alone and is incomplete. The table has 200,000 to 250,000 clones, about four fifths seen once. The sequencing sample was made of peripheral blood. These TCRs come from a woman in her 70s with acute or convalescent COVID-19. The CDR3 runs from the conserved cysteine through the conserved F or W. D genes are given only for firm matches. Expanded clones get a size class; other rows say once, few or many, or leave the size out.

v_gene	j_gene	abundance	d_gene	CDR3nt	CDR3aa
TRBV27	TRBJ2-7	NA	NA	TGTGCCAGCAGCTCCGGGACAAATCCCTACGAGCAGTACTTC	CASSSGTNPYEQYF
TRBV5-1	TRBJ1-3	NA	TRBD1	TGCGCCAGCAGCCCTCTCCCCCTGACAGGGGGAAACACCATATATTTT	CASSPLPLTGGNTIYF
TRBV4-2	TRBJ2-5	once	NA	TGTGCCAGCAGCCAAGATGACGGGGAGACCCAGTACTTC	CASSQDDGETQYF
TRBV6-6	TRBJ1-1	NA	TRBD1	TGTGCCAGCAGTTATGGACAGGGGGCCACTGAAGCTTTCTTT	CASSYGQGATEAFF
TRBV27	TRBJ2-3	NA	NA	TGTGCCAGCAGTTTTATCAGTTTCGGGAGCACAGATACGCAGTATTTT	CASSFISFGSTDTQYF
TRBV5-6	TRBJ1-1	NA	NA	TGTGCCAGCAGCTTGTGGTCAGGGGATACTGAAGCTTTCTTT	CASSLWSGDTEAFF
TRBV29-1	TRBJ1-1	NA	NA	TGCAGCGTCAAACAGGGGAACACTGAAGCTTTCTTT	CSVKQGNTEAFF
TRBV5-4	TRBJ2-3	NA	TRBD1	TGTGCCAGCAGCGCGCAGGGGGCAGATACGCAGTATTTT	CASSAQGADTQYF
TRBV18	TRBJ2-1	NA	TRBD2	TGTGCCAGCTCACCACCGGTACTAGCGGGGGGGCCGGGACAGTTCTTC	CASSPPVLAGGPGQFF
TRBV5-6	TRBJ1-1	NA	NA	TGTGCCAGCAGCTTGGCGACAGGCTTCGGTGCTTTCTTT	CASSLATGFGAFF
TRBV6-5	TRBJ1-3	NA	NA	TGTGCCAGCCGCCAACTCTCTGGAAACACCATATATTTT	CASRQLSGNTIYF
TRBV7-2	TRBJ1-6	few	TRBD1	TGTGCCAGCAGTACTGGACAGGGTTTTTCTTCACCCCTCCACTTT	CASSTGQGFSSPLHF
TRBV13	TRBJ1-3	few	NA	TGTGCCAGCAGGCTCTTTGAGTCGAATAAGCCCATATATTTT	CASRLFESNKPIYF
TRBV19	TRBJ1-4	NA	TRBD1	TGTGCCAGTACTGGGTCTCCGGGACAGGTTAATGAAAAACTGTTTTTT	CASTGSPGQVNEKLFF
TRBV6-2/TRBV6-3	TRBJ2-5	NA	NA	TGTGCCAGCACCCCGACAGTGACCCTATTAAAAGAGACCCAGTACTTC	CASTPTVTLLKETQYF
TRBV4-2	TRBJ1-6	few	NA	TGTGCCAGCAGCCAAGAAGGCCGGAGCTCCTATAATTCACCCCTCCACTTT	CASSQEGRSSYNSPLHF